The rows below give T cell receptor beta chains drawn from one sample of a study of cytomegalovirus exposure and HLA in healthy donors. Produced via immunoSEQ multiplex PCR; TCRdb's table is partial and in-frame only. The sample has approximately 150,000 clones; roughly 80% are singletons. The specimen was PBMCs. The source is a man between 35 and 55 years old in good health and CMV-seropositive. CDR3s leave out the opening cysteine and the closing phenylalanine or tryptophan. Some rows mark clone size as missing; the rest say once, few, many or name a class of expanded clone.

clone size: .
V gene: TRBV19
CDR3 protein: ASRIAGGGTDTQY

clone size: .
V gene: TRBV10-1
CDR3 protein: ASSPGTGPYEQY

clone size: .
V gene: TRBV7-2
CDR3 protein: ASSFQNRLEAF

clone size: few
V gene: TRBV5-1
CDR3 protein: ASSLGLAGGDTQY

clone size: .
V gene: TRBV2
CDR3 protein: ASSQGGTEAF

clone size: .
V gene: TRBV12-1
CDR3 protein: ASSHPARGDAWEQY

clone size: .
V gene: TRBV5-5
CDR3 protein: ASSFSSLISDEQF

clone size: .
V gene: TRBV10-3
CDR3 protein: AISAASAYGYT

clone size: .
V gene: TRBV5-4
CDR3 protein: ASSLEQNTGELF

clone size: .
V gene: TRBV27
CDR3 protein: ASGIAGNSNQPQH

clone size: .
V gene: TRBV6-5
CDR3 protein: ASTRQGGLNTEAF

clone size: .
V gene: TRBV30
CDR3 protein: AWRLPSSYEQY

clone size: .
V gene: TRBV2
CDR3 protein: AQTGQGAYEQY

clone size: .
V gene: TRBV29-1
CDR3 protein: SVEDSDRKGELNYGYT

clone size: .
V gene: TRBV7-2
CDR3 protein: ASSPYQSYNEQF

clone size: .
V gene: TRBV7-9
CDR3 protein: SSSLVGRLAEETQY

clone size: .
V gene: TRBV5-1
CDR3 protein: ASSPPRAASTDTQY

clone size: few
V gene: TRBV7-2
CDR3 protein: ASGLRNTEAF

clone size: .
V gene: TRBV6-1
CDR3 protein: ASTGEAGGSQPQH

clone size: .
V gene: TRBV2
CDR3 protein: ASRPGTGWGLDGYT

clone size: .
V gene: TRBV5-1
CDR3 protein: ASSFGVPGANVLT

clone size: .
V gene: TRBV4-1
CDR3 protein: ASSQVANKNIQY

clone size: .
V gene: TRBV7-3
CDR3 protein: ASSLTSGHNEQF

clone size: .
V gene: TRBV11-3
CDR3 protein: ASSLDAYSGNTIY

clone size: .
V gene: TRBV7-8
CDR3 protein: ASSVAGSYNQPQH

clone size: .
V gene: TRBV27
CDR3 protein: ASSWAGDEKLF

clone size: .
V gene: TRBV5-4
CDR3 protein: ASSETVTDGYT

clone size: few
V gene: TRBV6-1
CDR3 protein: ASSDCPSLLVDNEKLF

clone size: .
V gene: TRBV7-9
CDR3 protein: ASSQDYTEAF

clone size: .
V gene: TRBV4-2
CDR3 protein: ASSQGTSSYNEQF